This TCR beta chain was profiled in a study of blood T cell repertoires in COVID-19. Per the authors' pipeline: Nucleated cell counts were estimated from reference gene primer amplification. Method: immunoSEQ multiplex PCR; TCRdb's copy keeps in-frame clones and lacks some. V and J calls and clone size come straight from that table; D and trimming were deduced from the DNA. The table records approximately 200,000 clones, roughly 83% of them present only once. The germline V and J ends were trimmed by 0 bases and 1 base, with 4 bases remaining between them. Germline loops: CDR1 SGHDT, CDR2 YYEEEE. The CDR3 runs to 13 residues.

The sample taken for sequencing was peripheral blood. The receptor comes from a woman aged 50 to 65 with acute or convalescent COVID-19. The chain combines TRBV5-6 with TRBJ1-1; D is undetermined. This CDR3 is CASSLGRNTEAFF. CDR3 DNA sequence: TGTGCCAGCAGCTTGGGCAGGAACACTGAAGCTTTCTTT.